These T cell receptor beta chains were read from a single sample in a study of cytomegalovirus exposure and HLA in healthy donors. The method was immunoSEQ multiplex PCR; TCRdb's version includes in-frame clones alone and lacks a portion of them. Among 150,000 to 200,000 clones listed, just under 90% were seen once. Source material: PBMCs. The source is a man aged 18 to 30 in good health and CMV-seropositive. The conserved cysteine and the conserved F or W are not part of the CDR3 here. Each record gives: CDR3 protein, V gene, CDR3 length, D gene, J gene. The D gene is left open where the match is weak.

AISGTGSGGELF TRBV10-3 12 TRBD1 TRBJ2-2
ASSSIRRRTGSNYGYT TRBV11-2 16 TRBD1 TRBJ1-2
SVGLGGQTNEQF TRBV29-1 12 NA TRBJ2-1
ASSLTGNTEAF TRBV6-1 11 NA TRBJ1-1
ASSSRKQGFLYEQY TRBV7-9 14 NA TRBJ2-7
ASSRGQGAYNEQF TRBV5-6 13 TRBD1 TRBJ2-1
SANNRPGNEQY TRBV29-1 11 NA TRBJ2-7
ASSQDMTVPYEQY TRBV4-1 13 NA TRBJ2-7
ASSPFSGRPSNEQY TRBV5-6 14 TRBD2 TRBJ2-7
ASSSRQGSPTDTQY TRBV5-1 14 TRBD1 TRBJ2-3
ATSIPFGTGNTEAF TRBV15 14 TRBD1 TRBJ1-1
ASSFPGTVNTGELF TRBV7-9 14 TRBD1 TRBJ2-2
AISHIEGNPNPGQSTDTQY TRBV10-3 19 TRBD1 TRBJ2-3
ARSLKGLAGGTDTQY TRBV7-5 15 NA TRBJ2-3
ASSSGLLTDTQY TRBV5-6 12 TRBD2 TRBJ2-3
ASSTSLSYEQY TRBV7-9 11 NA TRBJ2-7
ASSSRGEIPISENNEQF TRBV19 17 NA TRBJ2-1
ASSIGGLNEKLF TRBV19 12 NA TRBJ1-4
ASSRTGGLNEQY TRBV5-1 12 TRBD1 TRBJ2-7
AISPRRTSGRAGSYNEQF TRBV10-3 18 TRBD2 TRBJ2-1
ASSQREGTGELF TRBV27 12 TRBD2 TRBJ2-2
ASSYLEGGETQY TRBV6-5 12 NA TRBJ2-5
ASSMSNPGAEAF TRBV19 12 NA TRBJ1-1
ASRKGGEKLF TRBV6-5 10 NA TRBJ1-4
ASSVGPGGSIGNEQF TRBV9 15 TRBD2 TRBJ2-1
ASSLGLAGGRSYNEQF TRBV28 16 TRBD2 TRBJ2-1
ASTLGTRAN TRBV6-5 9 NA TRBJ2-7
ASSQLSGTKMVNEQF TRBV4-1 15 TRBD2 TRBJ2-1
ANGRSSGARNQPQH TRBV28 14 NA TRBJ1-5
ASSLVTSSTDTQY TRBV5-1 13 NA TRBJ2-3
ASSDQGLLTTGELF TRBV2 14 NA TRBJ2-2
ASNPNRDSPLH TRBV6-5 11 TRBD1 TRBJ1-5
ASSRGLAGGPETQY TRBV5-4 14 TRBD2 TRBJ2-5
ASSELFQGSGEQY TRBV6-1 13 NA TRBJ2-7
ASSFGTSSEQY TRBV5-4 11 TRBD2 TRBJ2-7
ASSPLAGGRHGQY TRBV27 13 TRBD2 TRBJ2-7
ASSADREQPQH TRBV2 11 TRBD1 TRBJ1-5
ASSPDGGLYTNTEAF TRBV9 15 NA TRBJ1-1
ASRTRGNSYEQY TRBV6-5 12 TRBD1 TRBJ2-7
AWSVGLAAYEQY TRBV30 12 TRBD2 TRBJ2-7
ASSNDRGNIQY TRBV6-5 11 TRBD1 TRBJ2-4
ASGEFLGDTEAF TRBV6-5 12 NA TRBJ1-1
ASSGTGYSNQPQH TRBV18 13 TRBD1 TRBJ1-5
ASSFSRTTGGGDEQF TRBV11-3 15 TRBD1 TRBJ2-1
ASSLGVYGDEQY TRBV5-1 12 NA TRBJ2-7
ASSLEGGVEKLF TRBV5-1 12 NA TRBJ1-4
ASSTRTSGLSYNEQF TRBV19 15 TRBD2 TRBJ2-1
ASRPTGGNYGYT TRBV27 12 TRBD1 TRBJ1-2
ASTRGGSGANVLT TRBV6-5 13 TRBD2 TRBJ2-6
ASRVIGDRAGEQY TRBV27 13 TRBD1 TRBJ2-7
ATSREGEGYEQY TRBV15 12 TRBD2 TRBJ2-7
ASSIDLGQDYEQY TRBV19 13 NA TRBJ2-7
ASWASNYGYT TRBV6-5 10 NA TRBJ1-2
ASSVDTTDEQY TRBV9 11 NA TRBJ2-7
ASSLGGLNEKLF TRBV5-1 12 NA TRBJ1-4
AWSVAGRNTIY TRBV30 11 NA TRBJ1-3
ASSPLHEQY TRBV11-2 9 NA TRBJ2-7
ASSTGTAYQPQH TRBV28 12 TRBD1 TRBJ1-5
ASSLEQGAGAF TRBV13 11 TRBD1 TRBJ1-1
ASSSRVPSGNQPQH TRBV28 14 NA TRBJ1-5